The 24 T cell receptor beta chains below come from one sample, sequenced in a study of cytomegalovirus exposure and HLA in healthy donors. 60 Vbeta and 13 Jbeta primers were used in PCR. Clones were sequenced by immunoSEQ multiplex PCR, and TCRdb holds only the in-frame ones, with some missing. The sample lists about 89,000 clones; about four fifths were seen once. Sequenced sample: PBMCs. These receptors all stem from a female donor in good health and CMV-seropositive.

This chain joins TRBV28 and TRBJ1-1; 9 nucleotides align to TRBD1. In germline, CDR1 is MDHEN, CDR2 SYDVKM. This CDR3 spans 16 amino acids. The J segment lost 6 bases and the V segment lost 4 bases, leaving 12 bases of the junction unmatched. CDR3 in DNA: TGTGCCAGCAGTTACCCAACGACAGGGGGAAAAGCTGAAGCTTTCTTT. This gives the protein CASSYPTTGGKAEAFF.

The V call is TRBV5-4, the J call TRBJ1-1; tentatively, D is TRBD1 (5 bases). Germline V CDR1 and CDR2: SGHNT, YYREEE (reference sequence). V lost 0 bases to trimming and J lost 0 bases, with 9 bases between them. The CDR3 totals 15 residues. This CDR3 reads CASSLVGGMNTEAFF. The CDR3 nucleotides read TGTGCCAGCAGCTTGGTGGGGGGAATGAACACTGAAGCTTTCTTT. Drawing the rest from reference TRBV5-4 and TRBJ1-1, the complete variable domain is ETGVTQSPTHLIKTRGQQVTLRCSSQSGHNTVSWYQQALGQGPQFIFQYYREEENGRGNFPPRFSGLQFPNYSSELNVNALELDDSALYLCASSLVGGMNTEAFFGQGTRLTVV.

The rearrangement joins TRBV5-8 to TRBJ1-1; D ambiguous. This CDR3 contains 16 residues. Germline-derived CDR1 and CDR2 are SGHTS and YDEGEE. V shed 5 bases and J shed 6 bases, with 23 bases lying between them. The CDR3 sequence is CASRPARQEREAEAFF. The CDR3 region has the DNA TGTGCCAGCAGGCCGGCCCGGCAGGAGAGGGAAGCTGAAGCTTTCTTT.

The V gene is TRBV6-5, the J gene TRBJ2-7; 10 bases align to TRBD2. From germline, CDR1 is MNHEY and CDR2 SVGAGI. The CDR3 is 14 residues long. Trimming cost V 9 bases and J 2 bases; bases outside gene matches: 7. This CDR3 is CASIAGGPPYEQYF. The CDR3, as DNA: TGTGCCAGTATAGCGGGGGGTCCCCCCTACGAGCAGTACTTC.

The CDR3 DNA follows: TGTGCCAGCAGCTTAATAGGATCGGGCGAGCAGTACTTC. Translating gives CASSLIGSGEQYF. This chain links TRBV7-2 with TRBJ2-7; the D is unclear. Trimming cost V 2 bases and J 6 bases, with 11 bases left between them. The CDR3 is made up of 13 amino acids. The germline V gene has CDR1 SGHTA and CDR2 FQGNSA. Full variable domain (outside the CDR3, taken from reference TRBV7-2 and TRBJ2-7): GAGVSQSPSNKVTEKGKDVELRCDPISGHTALYWYRQSLGQGLEFLIYFQGNSAPDKSGLPSDRFSAERTGGSVSTLTIQRTQQEDSAVYLCASSLIGSGEQYFGPGTRLTVT.

This clone has only one observation. The chain joins TRBV4-1 to TRBJ1-5, with 9 positions matching TRBD1. In germline, CDR1 is MGHRA, CDR2 YSYEKL. The CDR3 spans 17 residues. V shed 4 bases, J shed 6 bases, and the junction held 13 bases outside the gene matches. The CDR3 loop reads CASSLGLQGAQGQPQHF. The CDR3 nucleotides are TGCGCCAGCAGCCTCGGCTTACAGGGGGCGCAGGGTCAGCCCCAGCATTTT.

The chain employs TRBV6-6 and TRBJ1-6; 8 bases are shared with TRBD1. V lost 4 bases to trimming and J lost 7 bases; unmatched junction nucleotides: 6. Germline-derived CDR1 and CDR2 are MNHNY and SVGAGI (reference sequence). The CDR3 covers 15 residues. Written as DNA, the CDR3 is TGTGCCAGCAGTTTAGACAGGGGTACGAATTCACCCCTCCACTTT. It is translated as CASSLDRGTNSPLHF.

This clone is medium-sized in the sample. This chain uses TRBV6-6 with TRBJ1-5; 8 positions match TRBD1. The CDR3 loop spans 14 amino acids. Trimming cost V 5 bases and J 5 bases; bases outside gene matches: 5. The germline CDR1 and CDR2 sequences are MNHNY and SVGAGI (reference sequence). The CDR3 DNA follows: TGTGCCAGCAGTAACCTGGACAGGGATCAGCCCCAGCATTTT. Encoded protein: CASSNLDRDQPQHF.

This sequence joins TRBV29-1 and TRBJ1-4; no firm D call. V was clipped by 0 bases and J by 2 bases, with 7 bases between them. This CDR3 is built from 14 residues. Per germline, CDR1 SQVTM and CDR2 ANQGSEA. In DNA form, the CDR3 reads TGCAGCGTTGAAGAATTACAGACTAATGAAAAACTGTTTTTT. Translation: CSVEELQTNEKLFF.

V gene TRBV11-2 combines with J gene TRBJ2-7; TRBD2 aligns across 10 bases. The V and J ends lost 1 base and 0 bases, in that order; junction bases with no gene match: 6. This CDR3 is 17 amino acids long. In germline, CDR1 is SGHAT, CDR2 FQNNGV. The CDR3 loop is CASSLGGLATVSYEQYF. The DNA of the CDR3 is TGTGCCAGCAGCTTAGGGGGACTAGCGACCGTCTCCTACGAGCAGTACTTC.

The chain uses TRBV5-1 and TRBJ2-7; no clear D. The germline V and J ends were trimmed by 0 bases and 6 bases, with 10 bases remaining between them. Germline-derived CDR1 and CDR2 are SGHRS and YFSETQ. This CDR3 has 13 residues. The CDR3 DNA is TGCGCCAGCAGCTTGGATATGAGTTGCGAGCAGTACTTC. Its translation is CASSLDMSCEQYF.

This sequence joins TRBV6-1 and TRBJ1-1; D gene ambiguous. The V and J ends lost 8 bases and 1 base respectively, with 11 bases between them. Germline CDR1 and CDR2: MNHNS and SASEGT. This CDR3 region has 13 residues. Written as DNA, the CDR3 is TGTGCCAGCGACGAGGTCCCGAACACTGAAGCTTTCTTT. As protein: CASDEVPNTEAFF.

The chain couples TRBV5-1 to TRBJ2-7; TRBD1 matches 9 bases. This CDR3 is built from 16 residues. CDR1 is SGHRS and CDR2 is YFSETQ in the germline V gene. The junction had 13 bases not matched to a gene; V was cut back by 4 bases and J by 5 bases. CDR3 region: CASSPNSGQGFDEQYF. The CDR3 DNA follows: TGCGCCAGCAGCCCAAATTCGGGACAGGGTTTCGACGAGCAGTACTTC. Variable domain in full (rest from reference TRBV5-1 and TRBJ2-7): KAGVTQTPRYLIKTRGQQVTLSCSPISGHRSVSWYQQTPGQGLQFLFEYFSETQRNKGNFPGRFSGRQFSNSRSEMNVSTLELGDSALYLCASSPNSGQGFDEQYFGPGTRLTVT.

The rearrangement uses TRBV7-9 and TRBJ1-4; a weak D match, TRBD1 (6 bases). The CDR3 has 14 residues. In germline, CDR1 is SEHNR, CDR2 FQNEAQ (reference sequence). V was shortened by 7 bases and J by 5 bases, with 14 bases between the two germline ends. The CDR3 sequence: CASNSDRSNEKLFF. The CDR3 bases are TGTGCCAGCAACTCCGACAGGTCCAATGAAAAACTGTTTTTT.

The sample holds one count of this clone. J is TRBJ2-5 and V is TRBV28; 7 bases are a match to TRBD1. The DNA end is a closer match to TRBJ2-7, so the J assignment may be wrong. CDR1 MDHEN and CDR2 SYDVKM come from the germline V gene. The CDR3 covers 11 residues. As DNA, the CDR3 is TGTGCCACTACAGGGGTCTACGAGCAGTACTTC. It is translated as CATTGVYEQYF.

This sequence joins TRBV25-1 and TRBJ2-1; D may be TRBD2 (7 bases). The V gene's germline CDR1 is MGHDK and CDR2 SYGVNS. The CDR3 is 14 residues long. V was clipped by 6 bases and J by 6 bases, with 15 bases between them. CDR3: CASRLAGASNEQFF. The CDR3 DNA follows: TGTGCCAGCAGGTTGGCGGGGGCCTCCAATGAGCAGTTCTTC.

The chain recombines TRBV6-6 with TRBJ2-7; 10 nucleotides line up with TRBD1. The CDR3 runs to 15 residues. Germline V lookup: CDR1 MNHNY, CDR2 SVGAGI (reference sequence). Trimming at V came to 6 bases and at J to 2 bases, leaving 7 bases not matched to a gene. Written as DNA, the CDR3 is TGTGCCAGCAGCCAAGCCGGGACAGGGGCCTACGAGCAGTACTTC. This translates into CASSQAGTGAYEQYF.

The chain has TRBV27 and TRBJ1-5; 9 bases map to TRBD1. Germline V gene data show CDR1 as MNHEY and CDR2 as SMNVEV (reference sequence). The CDR3 is 16 residues long. The junction had 9 bases not matched to a gene; V was cut back by 3 bases and J by 6 bases. The CDR3: CASSFGQGNIGQPQHF. The CDR3 nucleotides read TGTGCCAGCAGTTTCGGACAGGGGAATATAGGTCAGCCCCAGCATTTT.

The gene calls are TRBV10-3 and TRBJ1-1; 11 bases match TRBD1. Looked up from germline, CDR1 is ENHRY and CDR2 is SYGVKD. The J segment lost 1 base and the V segment lost 10 bases, leaving 11 bases of the junction unmatched. This CDR3 is built from 16 residues. Written as DNA, the CDR3 is TGTGCCACCACACGGGGGACAGGGGGTACGAACACTGAAGCTTTCTTT. Amino acid sequence: CATTRGTGGTNTEAFF.

This sequence joins TRBV5-1 and TRBJ2-1; no definite D call. CDR1 SGHRS and CDR2 YFSETQ come from the germline V gene. V lost 0 bases and J 3 bases, leaving 10 bases between the germline ends. The CDR3 contains 15 residues. The CDR3: CASSLERGDYNEQFF. CDR3 nucleotide sequence: TGCGCCAGCAGCTTGGAGCGCGGTGACTACAATGAGCAGTTCTTC.

The rearrangement joins TRBV27 to TRBJ2-7, with 9 bases that match TRBD1. The germline V gene encodes CDR1 MNHEY and CDR2 SMNVEV (reference sequence). Trimming took 7 bases from V and 3 from J; bases not matched to a gene: 4. The CDR3 totals 13 residues. The CDR3 loop reads CASKRTGVYEQYF. The CDR3 region has the DNA TGTGCCAGCAAACGGACAGGGGTCTACGAGCAGTACTTC.

The rearrangement links TRBV6-5 to TRBJ2-1, with D possibly being TRBD1 (6 bases). The ends were cut back, 3 bases at V and 1 base at J, with 13 bases in the middle. Germline values: CDR1 MNHEY, CDR2 SVGAGI. The CDR3 extends over 16 amino acids. The CDR3 nucleotides read TGTGCCAGCAGTTATGGCAGGGGTGGGTCCTACAATGAGCAGTTCTTC. As protein: CASSYGRGGSYNEQFF.

This chain links TRBV10-3 with TRBJ1-1, with 8 bases matching TRBD1. Germline CDR1 reads ENHRY; CDR2 reads SYGVKD. The CDR3 is 14 residues long. V trimming: 7 bases; J trimming: 0 bases; junction bases outside the gene matches: 4. CDR3 sequence (DNA): TGTGCCATCAAGGACAGGGTACTGAACACTGAAGCTTTCTTT. Translated: CAIKDRVLNTEAFF.

J is TRBJ1-5 and V is TRBV6-1; TRBD1 matches 7 bases. V was pared by 5 bases and J by 12 bases, with 16 bases of the junction left unmatched. The CDR3 length is 15 residues. Germline V gives CDR1 MNHNS, CDR2 SASEGT. The CDR3 protein is CASSPEGGPGFSQHF. The CDR3 nucleotides are TGTGCCAGCAGTCCCGAAGGGGGCCCCGGTTTTAGCCAGCATTTT.